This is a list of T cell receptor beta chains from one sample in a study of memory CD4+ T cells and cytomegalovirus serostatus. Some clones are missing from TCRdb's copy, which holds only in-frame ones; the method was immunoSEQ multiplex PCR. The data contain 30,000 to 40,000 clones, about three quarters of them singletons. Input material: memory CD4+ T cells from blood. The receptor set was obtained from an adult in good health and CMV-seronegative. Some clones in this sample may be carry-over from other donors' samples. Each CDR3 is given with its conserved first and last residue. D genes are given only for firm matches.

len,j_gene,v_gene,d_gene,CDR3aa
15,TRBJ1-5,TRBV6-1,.,CASSEGQGLGQPQHF
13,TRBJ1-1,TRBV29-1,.,CSVATSMNTEAFF
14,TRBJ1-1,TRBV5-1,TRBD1,CASSEGQGSTEAFF
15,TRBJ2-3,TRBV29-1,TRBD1,CSFCSGQGASDTQYF
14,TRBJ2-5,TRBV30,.,CAWSVGLNSETQYF
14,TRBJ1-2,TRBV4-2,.,CASSQLGRDYGYTF
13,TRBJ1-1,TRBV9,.,CASSAGGGTEAFF
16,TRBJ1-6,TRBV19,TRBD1,CASSMSTGEGTSPLHF
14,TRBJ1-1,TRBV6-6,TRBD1,CASSTGQGRTEAFF
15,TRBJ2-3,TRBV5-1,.,CASSSQGDSTDTQYF
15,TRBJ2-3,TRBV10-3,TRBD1,CAISEGGQNTDTQYF
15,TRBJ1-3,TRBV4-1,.,CASSRPGGSGNTIYF
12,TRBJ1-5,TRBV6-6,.,CASSYSDQPQHF
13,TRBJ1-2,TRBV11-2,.,CASSPSGGSGYTF
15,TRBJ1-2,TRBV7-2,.,CASSLEVAGDGGYTF
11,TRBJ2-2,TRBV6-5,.,CASWYTGELFF
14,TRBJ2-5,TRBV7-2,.,CASSLYLGQETQYF
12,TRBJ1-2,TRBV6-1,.,CASSGRGYGYTF
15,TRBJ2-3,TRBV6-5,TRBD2,CASSRPSGNTDTQYF
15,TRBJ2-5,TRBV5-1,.,CASSADNGFQETQYF
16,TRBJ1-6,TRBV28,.,CASRSGTRGYNSPLHF
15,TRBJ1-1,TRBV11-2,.,CASSLDGAGHTEAFF
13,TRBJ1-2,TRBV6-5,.,CASSPGKTYGYTF
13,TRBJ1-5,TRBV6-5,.,CASRADSNQPQHF
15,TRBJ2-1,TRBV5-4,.,CASSPGGLSYNEQFF
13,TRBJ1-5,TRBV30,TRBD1,CAWSEAGGQPQHF
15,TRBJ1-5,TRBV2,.,CASSVGDRRNQPQHF
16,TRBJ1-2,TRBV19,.,CATSRTGRTPNYGYTF
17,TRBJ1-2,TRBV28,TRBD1,CASSSTGIGRSNYGYTF
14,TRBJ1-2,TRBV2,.,CASSVDSSTYGYTF
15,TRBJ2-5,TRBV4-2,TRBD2,CASSQYRGGRETQYF
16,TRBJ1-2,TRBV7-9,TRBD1,CASSRGTGIPNYGYTF
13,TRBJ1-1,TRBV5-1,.,CASSQDKNTEAFF
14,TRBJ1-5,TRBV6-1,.,CATRYRDSIQPQHF
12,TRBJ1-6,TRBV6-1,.,CASREPGSPLHF
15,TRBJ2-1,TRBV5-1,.,CASSSVGVGGNEQFF
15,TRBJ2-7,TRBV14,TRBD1,CAIIKPGQGYYEQYF
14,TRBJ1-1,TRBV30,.,CAWSVRAGNTEAFF
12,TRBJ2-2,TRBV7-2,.,CASSLLSGELFF
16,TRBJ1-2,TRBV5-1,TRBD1,CASSFLDRGRFYGYTF
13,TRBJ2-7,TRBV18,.,CASSPGTTYEQYF
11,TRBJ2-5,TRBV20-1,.,CSARDKWRGYF
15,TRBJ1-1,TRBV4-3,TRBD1,CASSQVGQGATEAFF
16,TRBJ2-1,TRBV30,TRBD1,CAWLRKDRGVSNEQFF
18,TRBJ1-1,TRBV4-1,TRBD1,CASSQDQRTGAISREAFF
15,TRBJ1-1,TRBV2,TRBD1,CASSGGTGRVGEAFF
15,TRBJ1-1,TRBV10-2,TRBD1,CATAPGQLMNTEAFF
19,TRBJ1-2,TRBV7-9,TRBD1,CASSPDRQGRGLLYYGYTF
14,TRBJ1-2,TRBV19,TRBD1,CASTPGQRRYGYTF
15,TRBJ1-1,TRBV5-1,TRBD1,CASSFARGLEGEAFF
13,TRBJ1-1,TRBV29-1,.,CSVEWGRDTEAFF
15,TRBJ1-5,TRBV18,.,CASSPSGGEGQPQHF
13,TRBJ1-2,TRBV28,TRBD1,CATLQTGNYGYTF
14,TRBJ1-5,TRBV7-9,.,CASSHDGYDQPQHF
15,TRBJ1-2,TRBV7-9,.,CASSPVGTLGDGYTF
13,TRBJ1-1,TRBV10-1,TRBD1,CASSKTGARMAFF
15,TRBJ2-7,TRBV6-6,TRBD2,CASSRLAGGSYEQYF
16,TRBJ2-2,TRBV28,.,CASSLVGAVYTGELFF
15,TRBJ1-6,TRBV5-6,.,CASSPETGGSSPLHF